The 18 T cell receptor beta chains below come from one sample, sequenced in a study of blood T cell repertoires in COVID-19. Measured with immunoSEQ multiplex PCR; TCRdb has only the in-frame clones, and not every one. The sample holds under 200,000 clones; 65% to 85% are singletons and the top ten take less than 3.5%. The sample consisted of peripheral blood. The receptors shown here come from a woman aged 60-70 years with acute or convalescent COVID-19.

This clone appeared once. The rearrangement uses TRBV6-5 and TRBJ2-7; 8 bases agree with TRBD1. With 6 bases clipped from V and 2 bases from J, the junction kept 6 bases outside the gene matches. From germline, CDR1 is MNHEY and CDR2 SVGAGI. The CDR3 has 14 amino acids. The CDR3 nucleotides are TGTGCCAGCAGGCCCGGGACAGGTCCCTACGAGCAGTACTTC. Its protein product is CASRPGTGPYEQYF.

The CDR3, as DNA: TGCAGCGCCGTCCGTAGCGGGGGGCTCACCGGGGAGCTGTTTTTT. This codes for CSAVRSGGLTGELFF. The chain combines TRBV29-1 with TRBJ2-2; 10 bases line up with TRBD2. V shed 7 bases and J 4 bases; nucleotides not matched to a gene: 9. This CDR3 is 15 amino acids long. Germline CDR1 and CDR2: SQVTM and ANQGSEA.

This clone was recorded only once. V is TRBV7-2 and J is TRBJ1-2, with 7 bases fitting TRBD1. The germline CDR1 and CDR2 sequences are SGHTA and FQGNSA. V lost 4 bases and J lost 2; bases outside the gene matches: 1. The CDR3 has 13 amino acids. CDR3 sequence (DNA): TGTGCCAGCAGCTGGACAGGAAACTATGGCTACACCTTC. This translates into CASSWTGNYGYTF.

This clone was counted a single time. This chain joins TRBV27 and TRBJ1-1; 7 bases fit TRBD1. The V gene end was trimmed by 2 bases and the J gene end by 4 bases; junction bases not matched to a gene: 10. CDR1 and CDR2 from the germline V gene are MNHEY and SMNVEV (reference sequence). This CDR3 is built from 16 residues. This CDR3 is CASSLLVTGAGTEAFF. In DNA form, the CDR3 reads TGTGCCAGCAGTTTACTCGTCACAGGGGCGGGCACTGAAGCTTTCTTT.

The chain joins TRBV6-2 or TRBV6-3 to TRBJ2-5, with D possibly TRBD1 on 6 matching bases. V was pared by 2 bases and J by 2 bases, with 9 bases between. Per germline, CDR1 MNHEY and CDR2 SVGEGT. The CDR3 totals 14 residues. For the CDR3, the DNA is TGTGCCAGCAGTTACACCGGACAGCAAGAGACCCAGTACTTC. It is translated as CASSYTGQQETQYF.

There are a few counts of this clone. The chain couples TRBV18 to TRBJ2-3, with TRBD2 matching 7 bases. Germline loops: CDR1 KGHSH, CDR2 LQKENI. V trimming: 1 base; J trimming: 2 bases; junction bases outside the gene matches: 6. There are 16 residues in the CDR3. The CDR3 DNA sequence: TGTGCCAGCTCACCACGGCGGGGGTACGCCACAGATACGCAGTATTTT. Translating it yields CASSPRRGYATDTQYF.

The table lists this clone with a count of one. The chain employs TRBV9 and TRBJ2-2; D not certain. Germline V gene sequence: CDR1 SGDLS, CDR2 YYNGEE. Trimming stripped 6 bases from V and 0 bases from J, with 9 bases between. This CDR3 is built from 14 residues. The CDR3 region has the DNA TGTGCCAGCAATCCACATTCGAACACCGGGGAGCTGTTTTTT. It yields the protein CASNPHSNTGELFF.

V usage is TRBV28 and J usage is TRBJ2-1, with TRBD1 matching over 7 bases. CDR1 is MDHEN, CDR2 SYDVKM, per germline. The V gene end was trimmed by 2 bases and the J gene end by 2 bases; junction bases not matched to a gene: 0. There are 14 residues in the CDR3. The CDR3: CASSLRGPYNEQFF. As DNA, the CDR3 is TGTGCCAGCAGTTTAAGGGGGCCCTACAATGAGCAGTTCTTC.

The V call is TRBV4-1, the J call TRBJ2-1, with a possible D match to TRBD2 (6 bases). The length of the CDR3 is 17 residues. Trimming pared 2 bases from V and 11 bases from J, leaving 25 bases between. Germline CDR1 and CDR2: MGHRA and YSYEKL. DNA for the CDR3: TGCGCCAGCAGCCAACGATCCATCACCGGATTCGGGACTCAGCAGTTCTTC. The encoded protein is CASSQRSITGFGTQQFF.

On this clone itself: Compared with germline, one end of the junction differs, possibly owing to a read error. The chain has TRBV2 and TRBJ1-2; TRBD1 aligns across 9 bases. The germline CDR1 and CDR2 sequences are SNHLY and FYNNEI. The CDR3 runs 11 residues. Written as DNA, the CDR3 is TGTGCCAGCAGCACGACCGGGACAGGGTTCTTC. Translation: CASSTTGTGFF. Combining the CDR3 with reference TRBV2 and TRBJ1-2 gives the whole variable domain EPEVTQTPSHQVTQMGQEVILRCVPISNHLYFYWYRQILGQKVEFLVSFYNNEISEKSEIFDDQFSVERPDGSNFTLKIRSTKLEDSAMYFCASSTTGTGFFGSGTRLTVV.

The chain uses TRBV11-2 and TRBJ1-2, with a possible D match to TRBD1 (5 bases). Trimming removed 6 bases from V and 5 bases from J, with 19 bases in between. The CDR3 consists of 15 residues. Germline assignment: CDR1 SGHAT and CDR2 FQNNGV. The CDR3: CASRPHIGDSYGYTF. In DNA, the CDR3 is TGTGCCAGCAGACCCCATATCGGCGACAGTTATGGCTACACCTTC.

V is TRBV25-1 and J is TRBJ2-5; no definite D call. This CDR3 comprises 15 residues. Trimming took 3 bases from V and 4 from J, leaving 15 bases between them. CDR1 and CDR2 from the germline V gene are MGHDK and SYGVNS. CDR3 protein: CASSEIRRSGETQYF. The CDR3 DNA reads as TGTGCCAGCAGTGAGATCAGGCGATCCGGAGAGACCCAGTACTTC.

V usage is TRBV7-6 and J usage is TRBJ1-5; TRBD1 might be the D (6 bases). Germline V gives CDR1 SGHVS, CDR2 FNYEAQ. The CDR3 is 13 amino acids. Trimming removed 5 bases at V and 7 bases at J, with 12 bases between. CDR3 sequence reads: CASSPDQGQPQHF. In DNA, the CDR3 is TGTGCCAGCAGCCCAGACCAGGGGCAGCCCCAGCATTTT.

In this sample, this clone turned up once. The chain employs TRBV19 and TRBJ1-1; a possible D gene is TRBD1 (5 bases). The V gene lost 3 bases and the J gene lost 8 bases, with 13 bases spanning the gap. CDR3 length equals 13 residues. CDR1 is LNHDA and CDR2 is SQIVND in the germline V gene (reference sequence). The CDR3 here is CASSIDSPTEAFF. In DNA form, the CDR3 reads TGTGCCAGTAGTATTGACAGTCCAACGGAAGCTTTCTTT. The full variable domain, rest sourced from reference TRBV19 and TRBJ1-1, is DGGITQSPKYLFRKEGQNVTLSCEQNLNHDAMYWYRQDPGQGLRLIYYSQIVNDFQKGDIAEGYSVSREKKESFPLTVTSAQKNPTAFYLCASSIDSPTEAFFGQGTRLTVV.

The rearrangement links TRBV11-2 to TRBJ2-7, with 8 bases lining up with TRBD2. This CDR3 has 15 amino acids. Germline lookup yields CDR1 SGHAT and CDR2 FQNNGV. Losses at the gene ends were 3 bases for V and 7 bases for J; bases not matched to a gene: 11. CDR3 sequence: CASSLLRGGTGEQYF. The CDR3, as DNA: TGTGCCAGCAGCTTGCTGCGCGGGGGGACGGGAGAGCAGTACTTC.

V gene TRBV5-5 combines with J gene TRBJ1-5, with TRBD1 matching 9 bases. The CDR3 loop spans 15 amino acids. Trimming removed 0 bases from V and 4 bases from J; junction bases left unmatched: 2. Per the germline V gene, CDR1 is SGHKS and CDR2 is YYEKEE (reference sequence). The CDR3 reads CASSLAGQGNQPQHF. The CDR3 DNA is TGTGCCAGCAGCTTGGCCGGACAGGGGAATCAGCCCCAGCATTTT.

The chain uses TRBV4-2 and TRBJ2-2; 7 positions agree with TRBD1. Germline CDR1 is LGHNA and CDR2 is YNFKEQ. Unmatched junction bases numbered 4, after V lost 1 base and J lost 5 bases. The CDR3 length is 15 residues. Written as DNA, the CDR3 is TGTGCCAGCAGCCAAGCAGGGGGTGGAACCGGGGAGCTGTTTTTT. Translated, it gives CASSQAGGGTGELFF.

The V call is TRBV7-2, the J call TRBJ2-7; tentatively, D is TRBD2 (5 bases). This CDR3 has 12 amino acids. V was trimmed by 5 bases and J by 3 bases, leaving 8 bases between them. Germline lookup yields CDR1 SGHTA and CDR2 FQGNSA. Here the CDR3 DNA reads TGTGCCAGCAGCGAAGGGAGCTACGAGCAGTACTTC. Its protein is CASSEGSYEQYF.